This TCR beta chain was obtained from a study of blood T cell repertoires in COVID-19 (dated by TCRdb to the early 2020s). A note on the overall study: Samples covering the acute and convalescent phases of COVID-19 were provided by collaborators in the United States, Italy and Spain. Sample metadata almost always included a de-identified subject ID, COVID-19 status, age in years and sex. The repertoires were made available in a free public database intended to serve as a resource for research on the immune response to SARS-CoV-2. The prospective study material was composed of cDNA or gDNA derived from T cells, B-cell-depleted T cells, or PBMCs. HLA class I and class II types, where available, came from metadata supplied by the sample provider rather than from assay-based typing. Subjects who had been exposed to COVID-19, were actively infected with it, or had recovered from it provided the deeply sampled blood TCRbeta repertoires that made up the dataset. Samples were obtained from the ongoing ImmuneRACE study (first 160 participants) and from over 1,000 subjects provided by 6 global collaborators. What the study reported, not specific to this receptor: Clinical and demographic metadata were provided uncurated, with the amount varying by source and participant.

About this clone: The antigen this receptor binds is unknown. Base qualities are not at hand, and no much larger clone is one base apart.

The CDR3 covers 15 residues, taking in both the cysteine and the phenylalanine. Just the 45-base CDR3 DNA is kept, in frame starting at base 1. CDR1 LGHNA and CDR2 YSLEER are derived from the germline V gene. V loses 0 bases of germline sequence and J loses 0 bases, and the interval between the two ends is 8 bases. The collaborating institutions used their own protocols to collect whole blood in K2EDTA tubes. For TCRbeta analysis, collaborators shipped samples as frozen whole blood, isolated PBMCs, or DNA extracted from either of those sample types. TCRbeta CDR3 regions were amplified from genomic DNA using the immunoSEQ Assay, a bias-controlled multiplex PCR. Turning to the authors' computational methods: The number of nucleated cells in each sample was estimated by amplification of reference gene primers within the assay. Sequence reads were collapsed and filtered to measure the absolute abundance of every unique TCRbeta CDR3 rearrangement. For each sample, productive Simpson clonality was calculated as the square root of Simpson's diversity index across productive rearrangements. TCRdb took this table from immuneACCESS and kept in-frame rearrangements with V and J called. Such tables lack part of the clones; where checked against another copy, unresolved V genes explain under half of the gap, and the rest is unexplained. V and J calls and clone size come straight from that table; D and trimming were deduced from the DNA. For this sample the table gives fewer than 200,000 clones, of which roughly 86% were detected only once. Roughly 2.5% of the sample lies in the top ten.

Recombination linked TRBV4-3 to TRBJ1-2, with the D gene not confidently named. The sequenced sample was peripheral blood. The receptor was derived from a man aged 40-50 years with active or convalescent COVID-19. CDR3 loop: CASSQESSSNYGYTF. The sequenced DNA is TGCGCCAGCAGCCAAGAATCTAGCTCTAACTATGGCTACACCTTC.